The sequence of this T cell receptor beta chain was determined in a study of shared clonotypes between healthy human individuals. J lost 3 bases, V lost 3 bases, and 7 bases had no gene match. The CDR3 has 15 amino acids. Germline V gene data show CDR1 as ENHRY and CDR2 as SYGVKD. CD8 cells classed as naive were CD45RO-negative and positively selected for CCR7, excluding terminally differentiated effector memory CD45RA+ cells. This table comes from immunoSEQ multiplex PCR, and its TCRdb copy is limited to in-frame clones, with some not included. The sample contains about 2 million clones, approximately 94% of which appear only once.

V and J are TRBV10-3 and TRBJ2-5; 7 nucleotides match TRBD1. Sequenced: naive CD8+ T cells sorted from blood. The source is a man aged 18 to 29 in good health. CDR3 residues: CAISEAGTDEETQYF. In DNA, the CDR3 is TGTGCCATCAGTGAAGCCGGGACAGATGAAGAGACCCAGTACTTC.